This is a list of T cell receptor beta chains from one sample in a study of T-cell reconstitution after alpha-beta-depleted transplantation in children. TCRdb re-derived calls from the PCR reads in MiXCR, one entry per CDR3 protein. Of about 900,000 distinct CDR3 sequences in the sample, about 26% are singletons; the top ten hold over 25%. This specimen consisted of PBMCs, mostly from graft donor cells, obtained 360 days after TCRalphabeta/CD19-depleted stem cell transplant. All receptors come from a boy younger than two who had a stem cell transplant for SCID, so the T cells may come from the graft donor. Each CDR3 is given with its conserved first and last residue. A D gene is named only where the DNA matches it firmly. Rows give clone size only sometimes, using once, few, many, or a class for an expanded clone.

abundance | d_gene | j_gene | v_gene | CDR3nt | CDR3aa
few | . | TRBJ1-1 | TRBV4-2 | TGTGCCAGCAGCCAGGTTATGACAGGAGTGAACACTGAAGCTTTCTTT | CASSQVMTGVNTEAFF
. | . | TRBJ1-2 | TRBV5-1 | TGCGCCAGCAGCTTCGAACAGAACTATGGCTACACCTTC | CASSFEQNYGYTF
. | TRBD2 | TRBJ2-5 | TRBV19 | TGTGCCAGTAGTCCCGGACTAGCGGTGGTAGAAGAGACCCAGTACTTC | CASSPGLAVVEETQYF
. | . | TRBJ2-7 | TRBV9 | TGTGCCAGCAGCGCCGTCTCGGGCCCCATCTACGAGCAGTACTTC | CASSAVSGPIYEQYF
few | TRBD2 | TRBJ2-3 | TRBV5-6 | TGTGCCAGCAGCGGGGAGACTAGCTCACCGAAATCTACGCAGTATTTT | CASSGETSSPKSTQYF
few | . | TRBJ2-5 | TRBV5-5 | TGTGCCAGCAGCTTTTGGGACCTCCAAGAGACCCAGTACTTC | CASSFWDLQETQYF
. | . | TRBJ1-2 | TRBV15 | TGTGCCACCAGCAGAGTGGGCAGAGGCGCTTATGGCTACACCTTC | CATSRVGRGAYGYTF
. | . | TRBJ1-5 | TRBV7-2 | TGTGCCAGCAGCGTTGGGAGGATGGGGAATCAGCCCCAGCATTTT | CASSVGRMGNQPQHF
. | . | TRBJ2-7 | TRBV6-2/TRBV6-3 | TGTGCCAGCCAGCCGACATTTCCGACCCTCTACGAGCAGTACTTC | CASQPTFPTLYEQYF
. | TRBD2 | TRBJ2-2 | TRBV7-9 | TGTGCCAGCACCACTGGGGGGGGCACCGGGGAGCTGTTTTTT | CASTTGGGTGELFF
few | . | TRBJ2-1 | TRBV4-1 | TGCGCCAGCAGCCACCAAGGCTCGGGGCAGAGGTACAATGAGCAGTTCTTC | CASSHQGSGQRYNEQFF